One sample yielded the 14 T cell receptor beta chains listed below, sequenced in a study of blood T cell repertoires in COVID-19. Here immunoSEQ multiplex PCR was the method, and the copy in TCRdb shows in-frame clones only, minus some. The sample comprises over 150,000 clones, roughly four fifths of which are singletons, and under 10% rests with the top ten. Material for sequencing was peripheral blood. The receptors originated from a woman aged 65 to 85 with COVID-19, enrolled during active disease.

The chain carries TRBV30 and TRBJ1-5, with 7 bases identical to TRBD1. The CDR3 is 13 residues long. Germline CDR1 and CDR2: GTSNPN and SVGIG (reference sequence). V shed 4 bases, J shed 4 bases, and the junction held 4 bases outside the gene matches. CDR3 in amino acids: CAWNKQGNQPQHF. CDR3 nucleotides: TGTGCCTGGAACAAACAGGGGAATCAGCCCCAGCATTTT.

V gene TRBV20-1 combines with J gene TRBJ2-7, with TRBD2 matching over 10 bases. The trim removed 3 bases at V and 5 bases at J, leaving 7 bases unmatched. CDR1 is DFQATT and CDR2 is SNEGSKA in the germline V gene (reference sequence). There are 14 residues in the CDR3. The CDR3 reads CSASHSGRSHEQYF. DNA for the CDR3: TGCAGTGCTAGTCATAGCGGGAGGTCCCACGAGCAGTACTTC.

This sequence joins TRBV4-2 and TRBJ2-2, with D maybe TRBD2 (6 bases). Germline CDR1 LGHNA, CDR2 YNFKEQ. V was trimmed by 8 bases and J by 7 bases, leaving 20 bases between them. This CDR3 comprises 15 residues. The CDR3 reads CASRPGERENGELFF. CDR3 DNA: TGTGCCAGCCGGCCGGGGGAGAGAGAAAACGGGGAGCTGTTTTTT.

This chain joins TRBV7-8 and TRBJ1-4; D unresolved. V was pared by 8 bases and J by 7 bases, with 20 bases between. The germline gives CDR1 SGHVS, CDR2 FQNEAQ. CDR3 length: 15 residues. The DNA for the CDR3 is TGTGCCAGCCGCACGCGAGGGTCGAAAGCTGAAAAACTGTTTTTT. It translates to CASRTRGSKAEKLFF.

The chain combines TRBV7-7 with TRBJ2-2; TRBD2 aligns across 10 bases. V dropped 4 bases and J dropped 1; count of bases not matched to a gene: 3. This CDR3 is built from 16 residues. The V gene's germline CDR1 is SSHAT and CDR2 FNYEAQ (reference sequence). For the CDR3, the DNA is TGTGCCAGCAGCTCCCCTAGCGGGGGGAACACCGGGGAGCTGTTTTTT. This encodes CASSSPSGGNTGELFF.

The DNA for the CDR3 is TGTGCCAGCGAGCGGGTCCCGCAGGGCGGGTACGAGCAGTACTTC. This translates into CASERVPQGGYEQYF. The chain employs TRBV9 and TRBJ2-7, with D maybe TRBD2 (6 bases). The germline V and J ends were trimmed by 7 bases and 4 bases, with 21 bases remaining between them. The germline V gene has CDR1 SGDLS and CDR2 YYNGEE. This CDR3 has 15 residues.

This chain joins TRBV2 and TRBJ2-1, with TRBD2 matching over 8 bases. CDR3 length: 13 residues. Looked up from germline, CDR1 is SNHLY and CDR2 is FYNNEI. With V trimmed by 9 bases and J by 8 bases, 9 bases remained unmatched. DNA for the CDR3: TGTGCCAGTGGTACGGGAGGGCCTTATGAGCAGTTCTTC. This codes for CASGTGGPYEQFF. The variable domain in full, with the rest retrieved from reference TRBV2 and TRBJ2-1, is EPEVTQTPSHQVTQMGQEVILRCVPISNHLYFYWYRQILGQKVEFLVSFYNNEISEKSEIFDDQFSVERPDGSNFTLKIRSTKLEDSAMYFCASGTGGPYEQFFGPGTRLTVL.

This chain links TRBV7-9 with TRBJ2-4; no firm D call. Germline V lookup: CDR1 SEHNR, CDR2 FQNEAQ (reference sequence). The CDR3 covers 14 residues. V lost 2 bases and J 5 bases, leaving 10 bases between the germline ends. For the CDR3, the DNA is TGTGCCAGCAGCTTACTGGCAGGTGAAAACATTCAGTACTTC. This codes for CASSLLAGENIQYF.

The chain is built from TRBV7-2 and TRBJ2-1; 11 bases are a match to TRBD2. CDR1 is SGHTA, CDR2 FQGNSA, per germline. The CDR3 consists of 15 residues. J gave up 7 bases and V 1 base, and 3 bases lay outside the gene matches. CDR3 DNA sequence: TGTGCCAGCAGCTTAGAGACTAGCGGGATGAATGAGCAGTTCTTC. Protein product: CASSLETSGMNEQFF.

As regards this clone: Different DNA sequences within this sample yield the same CDR3. The rearrangement joins TRBV27 to TRBJ2-3; D remains unclear. Germline assignment: CDR1 MNHEY and CDR2 SMNVEV (reference sequence). There are 12 residues in the CDR3. V was clipped by 5 bases and J by 2 bases, with 5 bases between them. The CDR3 sequence: CASSPSTDTQYF. The CDR3 nucleotides read TGTGCCAGCAGTCCATCCACAGATACGCAGTATTTT.

The V call is TRBV11-2, the J call TRBJ2-3, with D possibly matching TRBD2 (7 bases). Trimming cost V 6 bases and J 1 base, with 14 bases left between them. The germline V gene has CDR1 SGHAT and CDR2 FQNNGV. This CDR3 is 15 amino acids long. This chain's CDR3 is CASSKGGVRTDTQYF. As DNA, the CDR3 is TGTGCCAGCAGTAAGGGGGGGGTACGCACAGATACGCAGTATTTT.

The table lists this clone with a few counts. The V call is TRBV25-1, the J call TRBJ1-2; possibly TRBD1 for D (5 bases). Trimming pared 7 bases from V and 7 bases from J, leaving 13 bases between. CDR1 is MGHDK, CDR2 SYGVNS, per germline. This CDR3 is built from 12 residues. DNA for the CDR3: TGTGCCAGCACCCAAGGGACTTTTGGCTACACCTTC. Its translation is CASTQGTFGYTF.

The chain combines TRBV19 with TRBJ2-2, with TRBD2 matching over 8 bases. The CDR3 totals 15 residues. Germline CDR1 reads LNHDA; CDR2 reads SQIVND (reference sequence). V shed 6 bases, J shed 6 bases, and the junction held 9 bases outside the gene matches. The CDR3 DNA follows: TGTGCCAGTAGCTCCGGGAGGGCCGGGGCCGGGGAGCTGTTTTTT. The encoded protein is CASSSGRAGAGELFF.

The J gene is TRBJ1-4, the V gene TRBV5-1; a possible D gene is TRBD1 (6 bases). From germline, CDR1 is SGHRS and CDR2 YFSETQ. V dropped 3 bases and J dropped 5 bases, with 11 bases sitting between them. The CDR3 totals 14 residues. This CDR3 is CASSYGTLNEKLFF. The CDR3 DNA reads as TGCGCCAGCAGCTACGGGACACTAAATGAAAAACTGTTTTTT.